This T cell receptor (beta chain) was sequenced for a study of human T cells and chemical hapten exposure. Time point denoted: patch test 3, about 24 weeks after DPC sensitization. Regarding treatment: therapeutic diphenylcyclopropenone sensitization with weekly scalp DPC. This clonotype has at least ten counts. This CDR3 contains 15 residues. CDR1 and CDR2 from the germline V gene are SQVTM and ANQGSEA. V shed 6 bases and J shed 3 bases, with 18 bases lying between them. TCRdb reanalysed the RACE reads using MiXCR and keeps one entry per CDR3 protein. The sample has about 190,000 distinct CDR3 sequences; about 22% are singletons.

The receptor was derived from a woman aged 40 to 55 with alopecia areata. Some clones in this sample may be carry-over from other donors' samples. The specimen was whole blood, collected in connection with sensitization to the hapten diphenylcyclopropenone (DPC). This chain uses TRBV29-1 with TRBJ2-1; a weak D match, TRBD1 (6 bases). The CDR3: CSVGAGVLLYNEQFF. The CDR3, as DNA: TGCAGCGTGGGGGCTGGGGTACTCCTCTACAATGAGCAGTTCTTC.